This T cell receptor (beta chain) was identified during a study of blood T cell repertoires in COVID-19. Germline trimming cut 0 bases from V and 11 bases from J; bases unmatched to any gene: 12. Germline CDR1 is SGDLS and CDR2 is YYNGEE. The CDR3 is 16 residues long. Authors' analysis steps: Amplification from reference gene primers served as the basis for estimated nucleated cell counts. TCRdb's table, derived via immunoSEQ multiplex PCR, lists solely in-frame clones and lacks some. That table gives V, J and clone size, and the DNA gave D and trimming. The sample includes 150,000 to 180,000 clones, roughly 84% seen only once; the top ten take roughly an eighth.

The receptor was isolated from a woman aged 55-75 years with COVID-19, enrolled during active disease. This chain uses TRBV9 with TRBJ1-4; 8 positions agree with TRBD1. Material for sequencing was peripheral blood. Here the CDR3 reads CASSVADRGSTEKLFF. CDR3 coding DNA: TGTGCCAGCAGCGTAGCTGACAGGGGTAGTACGGAGAAACTGTTTTTT.